This record concerns one T cell receptor (beta chain) sequence. Its antigen remains unidentified. The same CDR3 can be traced to other DNA sequences in this sample. These data belong to a study of cytomegalovirus exposure and HLA in healthy donors. The PCR contained 60 Vbeta and 13 Jbeta primers. Only in-frame clones appear in the TCRdb table, and some are missing; sequencing was by immunoSEQ multiplex PCR. The repertoire holds just over 95,000 clones, with around 79% as singletons. The CDR3 consists of 14 residues. Germline-derived CDR1 and CDR2 are SGHDT and YYEEEE. Trimming pared 3 bases from V and 0 bases from J, leaving 10 bases between. Regarding the study as a whole: Serostatus for CMV was the only available immune exposure information.

Material for sequencing was PBMCs. The origin of this receptor is a woman aged 40 to 55 in good health and CMV-seronegative. This chain links TRBV5-6 with TRBJ2-7, with a weak D call TRBD1 (6 bases). This chain's CDR3 is CASSSQGNSYEQYF. DNA for the CDR3: TGTGCCAGCAGCTCACAGGGAAACTCCTACGAGCAGTACTTC.